A single sample gave rise to the 27 T cell receptor beta chains below, sequenced in a study of blood T cell repertoires in COVID-19. Here immunoSEQ multiplex PCR was the method, and the copy in TCRdb shows in-frame clones only, minus some. The sample has about 130,000 clones; about 90% are singletons. The sample taken for sequencing was peripheral blood. These receptors all come from a woman aged 45-60 years who had recovered from COVID-19.

This sequence joins TRBV2 and TRBJ1-1, with a possible D match to TRBD1 (5 bases). Germline loops: CDR1 SNHLY, CDR2 FYNNEI. V lost 5 bases and J lost 7, with 14 bases in between. The CDR3 is 13 amino acids. Here the CDR3 DNA reads TGTGCCAGCAGTAAAGACAGCTCCGATGAAGCTTTCTTT. The encoded protein is CASSKDSSDEAFF.

For the CDR3, the DNA is TGTGCCAGCAGCCACCGACTAGCCACCTACAATGAGCAGTTCTTC. Translated, it gives CASSHRLATYNEQFF. The chain carries TRBV3-1 (or the pseudogene TRBV3-2) and TRBJ2-1, with 7 nucleotides matching TRBD2. V gave up 3 bases and J gave up 2 bases; unmatched junction bases: 4. CDR3 size: 15 residues. Per germline, CDR1 LGHDT and CDR2 YNNKEL (reference sequence).

V is TRBV30 and J is TRBJ1-6, with D unresolved. V lost 1 base, J lost 4 bases, and 11 bases lay in between. The CDR3 runs to 15 residues. CDR1 and CDR2 (germline): GTSNPN, SVGIG (reference sequence). The CDR3 here is CAWSALTRYNSPLHF. CDR3 bases: TGTGCCTGGAGTGCCCTGACTAGATATAATTCACCCCTCCACTTT. Looking up the rest from reference TRBV30 and TRBJ1-6 gives the full variable domain: SQTIHQWPATLVQPVGSPLSLECTVEGTSNPNLYWYRQAAGRGLQLLFYSVGIGQISSEVPQNLSASRPQDRQFILSSKKLLLSDSGFYLCAWSALTRYNSPLHFGNGTRLTVT.

The genes are TRBV6-2 or TRBV6-3 and TRBJ2-3; 7 nucleotides agree with TRBD1. V was pared by 5 bases and J by 7 bases, with 12 bases of the junction left unmatched. The CDR3 runs 15 residues. CDR1 MNHEY and CDR2 SVGEGT come from the germline V gene. As DNA, the CDR3 is TGTGCCAGCAGTAAGAAGGGGGCGGACTCGTATACGCAGTATTTT. It yields the protein CASSKKGADSYTQYF.

The rearrangement links TRBV20-1 to TRBJ2-7; TRBD1 aligns across 8 bases. The CDR3 has 11 residues. Germline V gives CDR1 DFQATT, CDR2 SNEGSKA (reference sequence). The V segment lost 6 bases and the J segment 7 bases; nucleotides outside the gene matches: 5. CDR3 loop: CSAQGAREQYF. The CDR3 DNA sequence: TGCAGTGCCCAGGGGGCGAGGGAGCAGTACTTC.

This chain connects TRBV5-1 to TRBJ2-2; tentative D call: TRBD2 (5 bases). CDR1 SGHRS and CDR2 YFSETQ come from the germline V gene. Trimming removed 2 bases at V and 3 bases at J, with 5 bases between. This CDR3 is 13 amino acids long. The CDR3 DNA reads TGCGCCAGCAGCTTAGCGGACACCGGGGAGCTGTTTTTT. Amino acids: CASSLADTGELFF.

This chain uses TRBV11-3 with TRBJ2-7; 9 positions match TRBD2. Per germline, CDR1 SGHNT and CDR2 YENEEA. The CDR3 has 15 residues. After removal of 5 bases from V and 3 bases from J, the junction contained 8 bases not matched to a gene. CDR3 DNA sequence: TGTGCCAGCAGCCGAACTAGCGGGCTAATCTACGAGCAGTACTTC. Translation gives CASSRTSGLIYEQYF.

The chain recombines TRBV13 with TRBJ1-5; 7 bases align to TRBD1. The CDR3 sequence is 19 residues long. J lost 2 bases, V lost 5 bases, and 18 bases had no gene match. Germline V gene sequence: CDR1 PRHDT, CDR2 FYEKMQ (reference sequence). CDR3 sequence: CASSRSRAGGSMGNQPQHF. CDR3 in DNA: TGTGCCAGCAGCCGTAGTAGAGCAGGGGGGTCTATGGGCAATCAGCCCCAGCATTTT.

This clone was found many times. The CDR3 sequence: CASSRGLAKNIQYF. In DNA form, the CDR3 reads TGTGCCAGCAGTCGCGGACTGGCCAAAAACATTCAGTACTTC. This rearrangement joins TRBV6-2 or TRBV6-3 to TRBJ2-4; TRBD2 might be the D (5 bases). Trimming shortened V by 5 bases and J by 1 base, and 9 bases separated the two germline ends. This CDR3 has 14 residues. Germline CDR1 reads MNHEY; CDR2 reads SVGEGT.

V and J are TRBV2 and TRBJ1-1, with a weak D call TRBD1 (5 bases). The germline CDR1 and CDR2 sequences are SNHLY and FYNNEI. Trimming pared 5 bases from V and 4 bases from J, leaving 11 bases between. The CDR3 extends over 13 amino acids. The CDR3 sequence: CASSQGLGTEAFF. The CDR3 coding sequence is TGTGCCAGCAGTCAGGGACTTGGCACTGAAGCTTTCTTT.

This chain links TRBV4-3 with TRBJ2-3; 7 bases are a match to TRBD2. The CDR3 consists of 17 residues. Per germline, CDR1 LGHNA and CDR2 YSLEER. V gave up 3 bases and J gave up 2 bases; unmatched junction bases: 11. CDR3 residues: CASSHGSGLIFTDTQYF. In nucleotides, the CDR3 is TGCGCCAGCAGCCACGGTAGCGGGCTTATTTTCACAGATACGCAGTATTTT.

The chain joins TRBV29-1 to TRBJ1-2, with 8 nucleotides matching TRBD1. The germline V gene has CDR1 SQVTM and CDR2 ANQGSEA. The CDR3 is 13 amino acids. The junction had 5 bases not matched to a gene; V was cut back by 6 bases and J by 2 bases. This CDR3 is CSVQGAENYGYTF. Written as DNA, the CDR3 is TGCAGCGTCCAGGGGGCGGAAAACTATGGCTACACCTTC.

This chain uses TRBV11-2 with TRBJ2-5; TRBD2 aligns across 12 bases. This CDR3 contains 15 residues. Germline values: CDR1 SGHAT, CDR2 FQNNGV. Germline trimming cut 5 bases from V and 5 bases from J; bases unmatched to any gene: 6. This CDR3 reads CASSPRLAGAETQYF. CDR3 in DNA: TGTGCCAGCAGCCCGAGACTAGCGGGGGCGGAGACCCAGTACTTC.

V gene TRBV11-3 combines with J gene TRBJ2-7; TRBD2 is a possible D gene (6 bases). CDR1 is SGHNT and CDR2 is YENEEA in the germline V gene. The V gene lost 5 bases and the J gene lost 6 bases, with 17 bases spanning the gap. This CDR3 contains 14 residues. The CDR3 spells CASSPLSSAGEQYF. DNA for the CDR3: TGTGCCAGCAGCCCCCTGTCTAGCGCGGGCGAGCAGTACTTC.

The chain links TRBV27 to TRBJ1-1, with 8 bases that match TRBD1. Germline lookup yields CDR1 MNHEY and CDR2 SMNVEV (reference sequence). The CDR3 runs 17 residues. V was clipped by 0 bases and J by 1 base; unmatched bases: 7. The CDR3 region is CASSLSAGTGSNTEAFF. The CDR3 bases are TGTGCCAGCAGTTTATCCGCCGGGACAGGTTCGAACACTGAAGCTTTCTTT.

CDR3 nucleotide sequence: TGCGCCAGCAGCATAGGGACAGGGGATGGCTACACCTTC. As protein: CASSIGTGDGYTF. The chain carries TRBV5-1 and TRBJ1-2; 10 bases agree with TRBD1. This CDR3 comprises 13 residues. V lost 4 bases and J lost 6; bases outside the gene matches: 3. Germline V gene sequence: CDR1 SGHRS, CDR2 YFSETQ. Full variable domain (outside the CDR3, taken from reference TRBV5-1 and TRBJ1-2): KAGVTQTPRYLIKTRGQQVTLSCSPISGHRSVSWYQQTPGQGLQFLFEYFSETQRNKGNFPGRFSGRQFSNSRSEMNVSTLELGDSALYLCASSIGTGDGYTFGSGTRLTVV.

The genes are TRBV11-3 and TRBJ1-5; 7 bases align to TRBD1. CDR3 length: 16 residues. After removal of 9 bases from V and 1 base from J, the junction contained 12 bases not matched to a gene. Germline CDR1 and CDR2: SGHNT and YENEEA. The chain's CDR3 is CARDYQGGKSNQPQHF. CDR3 DNA sequence: TGTGCCAGAGACTACCAAGGGGGCAAGAGCAATCAGCCCCAGCATTTT.

This chain joins TRBV11-3 and TRBJ2-4; 9 nucleotides match TRBD1. The CDR3 has 16 amino acids. With V trimmed by 2 bases and J by 9 bases, 11 bases remained unmatched. CDR1 and CDR2 (germline): SGHNT, YENEEA. The DNA for the CDR3 is TGTGCCAGCAGCTTAAATCCGGGACAGGGAGAAAGCATTCAGTACTTC. Protein product: CASSLNPGQGESIQYF.

The chain couples TRBV30 to TRBJ1-2, with a weak D call TRBD1 (6 bases). With 8 bases removed from V and 1 base from J, the gap between germline ends came to 14 bases. The germline V gene encodes CDR1 GTSNPN and CDR2 SVGIG (reference sequence). The CDR3 runs to 13 residues. CDR3 residues: CARADSYNYGYTF. The CDR3, as DNA: TGTGCCCGCGCGGACAGTTATAACTATGGCTACACCTTC. The full variable domain, its missing parts supplied by reference TRBV30 and TRBJ1-2, is SQTIHQWPATLVQPVGSPLSLECTVEGTSNPNLYWYRQAAGRGLQLLFYSVGIGQISSEVPQNLSASRPQDRQFILSSKKLLLSDSGFYLCARADSYNYGYTFGSGTRLTVV.

The rearrangement links TRBV6-5 to TRBJ2-7; D is perhaps TRBD2 (6 bases). This CDR3 is built from 16 residues. CDR1 is MNHEY and CDR2 is SVGAGI in the germline V gene. Trimming took off 0 bases at V and 6 bases at J, with 18 bases between the two ends. In nucleotides, the CDR3 is TGTGCCAGCAGTTACTCGAGACTAGGACGGAGCAGCGAGCAGTACTTC. Protein sequence: CASSYSRLGRSSEQYF.

The J gene is TRBJ2-3, the V gene TRBV20-1, with TRBD1 matching 7 bases. V lost 3 bases, J lost 2 bases, and 14 bases stayed unmatched. This CDR3 has 17 residues. CDR1 DFQATT and CDR2 SNEGSKA come from the germline V gene (reference sequence). In DNA form, the CDR3 reads TGCAGTGCTAGTCCCTACGCCGGGACAGATTCCACAGATACGCAGTATTTT. Protein sequence: CSASPYAGTDSTDTQYF.

A word on this clone: Other nucleotide sequences from this sample produce the same CDR3. V is TRBV2 and J is TRBJ1-1; 9 nucleotides match TRBD1. This CDR3 is built from 14 residues. Losses at the gene ends were 5 bases for V and 4 bases for J; bases not matched to a gene: 5. The germline V gene encodes CDR1 SNHLY and CDR2 FYNNEI. CDR3 coding DNA: TGTGCCAGCAGTCAACAGGGGGCGGCCACTGAAGCTTTCTTT. It specifies CASSQQGAATEAFF.

The chain has TRBV11-2 and TRBJ2-3, with 11 bases lining up with TRBD2. The CDR3 is 16 residues long. Trimming cost V 4 bases and J 1 base; bases outside gene matches: 4. Germline CDR1 is SGHAT and CDR2 is FQNNGV. Here the CDR3 DNA reads TGTGCCAGCAGCTCCCTAGCGGGGGGCCGCACAGATACGCAGTATTTT. It specifies CASSSLAGGRTDTQYF.

This clone came up once. This sequence joins TRBV24-1 and TRBJ1-5; D remains ambiguous. This CDR3 comprises 14 residues. Between the trimmed V and J ends, which lost 9 bases and 1 base, there was a span of 12 bases. The germline V gene encodes CDR1 KGHDR and CDR2 SFDVKD. The DNA for the CDR3 is TGTGCCACCTCGAACAGTTGGAGCAATCAGCCCCAGCATTTT. Its protein is CATSNSWSNQPQHF.

The chain is built from TRBV5-8 and TRBJ1-2; 8 bases match TRBD1. V shed 4 bases and J 4 bases; nucleotides not matched to a gene: 3. This CDR3 contains 13 residues. Germline CDR1 reads SGHTS; CDR2 reads YDEGEE. The CDR3 loop reads CASSQDRVYGYTF. CDR3 in DNA: TGTGCCAGCAGCCAGGACAGGGTCTATGGCTACACCTTC.

The V call is TRBV5-6, the J call TRBJ2-1, with TRBD1 matching over 8 bases. The trim removed 3 bases at V and 3 bases at J, leaving 11 bases unmatched. From germline, CDR1 is SGHDT and CDR2 YYEEEE. CDR3 size: 17 residues. The CDR3 is CASSSPIGQGGYNEQFF. The CDR3 DNA reads as TGTGCCAGCAGCTCCCCGATTGGACAGGGCGGCTACAATGAGCAGTTCTTC.

The chain couples TRBV7-9 to TRBJ1-3; no definite D call. The CDR3 has 14 amino acids. V dropped 5 bases and J dropped 0 bases, with 8 bases sitting between them. From germline, CDR1 is SEHNR and CDR2 FQNEAQ (reference sequence). The CDR3 DNA sequence: TGTGCCAGCAGCCCGCGGGTCTCTGGAAACACCATATATTTT. Translating gives CASSPRVSGNTIYF.